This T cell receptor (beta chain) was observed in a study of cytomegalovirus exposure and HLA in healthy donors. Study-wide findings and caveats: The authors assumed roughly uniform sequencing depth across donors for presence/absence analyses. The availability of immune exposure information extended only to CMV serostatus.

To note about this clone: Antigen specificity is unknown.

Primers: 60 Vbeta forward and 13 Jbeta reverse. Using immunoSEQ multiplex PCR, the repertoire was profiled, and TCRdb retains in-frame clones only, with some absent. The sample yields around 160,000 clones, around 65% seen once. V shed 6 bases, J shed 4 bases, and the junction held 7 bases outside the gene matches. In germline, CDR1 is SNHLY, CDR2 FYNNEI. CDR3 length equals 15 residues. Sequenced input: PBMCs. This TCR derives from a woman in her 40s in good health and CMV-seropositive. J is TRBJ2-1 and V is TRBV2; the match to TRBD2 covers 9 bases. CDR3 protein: CASRATSGLYNEQFF. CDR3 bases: TGTGCCAGCAGGGCGACTAGCGGCTTATACAATGAGCAGTTCTTC.